These T cell receptor beta chains were read from a single sample in a study of control samples from healthy donors and cancer patients. Sequencing was performed with immunoSEQ multiplex PCR; in TCRdb, only in-frame clones are kept and a portion is missing. The sample has 190,000 or so clones, roughly 93% seen once. Sequencing was done on a sample of blood. Receptor source: a man aged 18 to 30 in good health. CDR3s include the opening cysteine and the closing phenylalanine or tryptophan. The D gene is left open where the match is weak. Some rows have no size entry. The others give once, few or many, or a class for an expanded clone.

d_gene: TRBD1; abundance: -; j_gene: TRBJ2-5; v_gene: TRBV30; CDR3nt: TGTGCCTGGAGCAAACAGGGGGAGACCCAGTACTTC; CDR3aa: CAWSKQGETQYF
d_gene: -; abundance: once; j_gene: TRBJ2-1; v_gene: TRBV7-6; CDR3nt: TGTGCCAGCAGCTTAGTCACGGGTCCAAGCCGGAATGAGCAGTTCTTC; CDR3aa: CASSLVTGPSRNEQFF
d_gene: -; abundance: -; j_gene: TRBJ1-6; v_gene: TRBV3-1/TRBV3-2; CDR3nt: TGTGCCAGCAGCCTACAAGAAATTAATTCACCCCTCCACTTT; CDR3aa: CASSLQEINSPLHF
d_gene: TRBD1; abundance: -; j_gene: TRBJ1-1; v_gene: TRBV5-4; CDR3nt: TGTGCCAACCAAAACAGGGGAACTGAAGCTTTCTTT; CDR3aa: CANQNRGTEAFF
d_gene: TRBD1; abundance: -; j_gene: TRBJ1-4; v_gene: TRBV7-8; CDR3nt: TGTGCCAGCAGCACCCGGACAGGGATCGAAAAGGAAAAACTGTTTTTT; CDR3aa: CASSTRTGIEKEKLFF
d_gene: -; abundance: -; j_gene: TRBJ1-1; v_gene: TRBV5-1; CDR3nt: TGCGCCAGCACCTTGGATTTCTGGAAGAACACTGAAGCTTTCTTT; CDR3aa: CASTLDFWKNTEAFF
d_gene: -; abundance: -; j_gene: TRBJ1-3; v_gene: TRBV18; CDR3nt: TGTGCCAGCTCACCAGGGGGTCGAAACACCATATATTTT; CDR3aa: CASSPGGRNTIYF
d_gene: -; abundance: -; j_gene: TRBJ1-4; v_gene: TRBV21-1; CDR3nt: TGTGCCAGCAGCAAAGTTAGAGGAGGGAGACAGCCTAATGAAAAACTGTTTTTT; CDR3aa: CASSKVRGGRQPNEKLFF
d_gene: -; abundance: -; j_gene: TRBJ1-4; v_gene: TRBV28; CDR3nt: TGTGCCAGCAGCACCGGGCCTAGTAATGAAAAACTGTTTTTT; CDR3aa: CASSTGPSNEKLFF
d_gene: -; abundance: -; j_gene: TRBJ2-3; v_gene: TRBV5-6; CDR3nt: TGTGCCAGCAGCTTGGGGGGACCAGATACGCAGTATTTT; CDR3aa: CASSLGGPDTQYF
d_gene: -; abundance: few; j_gene: TRBJ2-6; v_gene: TRBV18; CDR3nt: TGTGCCAGCTCACCTGTGCAAGGGGAATACTCTGGGGCCAACGTCCTGACTTTC; CDR3aa: CASSPVQGEYSGANVLTF
d_gene: -; abundance: -; j_gene: TRBJ1-1; v_gene: TRBV5-1; CDR3nt: TGCGCCAGCAGCCGAGACAGCAGTTACACTGAAGCTTTCTTT; CDR3aa: CASSRDSSYTEAFF
d_gene: -; abundance: -; j_gene: TRBJ2-3; v_gene: TRBV10-2; CDR3nt: TGCGCCAGCAGTGGGAGGGACAAGGGCACAGATACGCAGTATTTT; CDR3aa: CASSGRDKGTDTQYF
d_gene: -; abundance: -; j_gene: TRBJ1-3; v_gene: TRBV7-9; CDR3nt: TGTGCCAGCAGCTTATCGGGGACGGTTAGCGGGGACACCATATATTTT; CDR3aa: CASSLSGTVSGDTIYF
d_gene: TRBD1; abundance: -; j_gene: TRBJ2-1; v_gene: TRBV4-2; CDR3nt: TGTGCCAGCAGCTTAACACAGGGGGCTGACAATGAGCAGTTCTTC; CDR3aa: CASSLTQGADNEQFF
d_gene: -; abundance: -; j_gene: TRBJ1-5; v_gene: TRBV3-1/TRBV3-2; CDR3nt: TGTGCCAGCAGCCAAGATGGACAGAAAAGTTATAGCAATCAGCCCCAGCATTTT; CDR3aa: CASSQDGQKSYSNQPQHF
d_gene: -; abundance: once; j_gene: TRBJ2-7; v_gene: TRBV28; CDR3nt: TGTGCCAGCAGTTCCAGCTACGAGCAGTACTTC; CDR3aa: CASSSSYEQYF
d_gene: -; abundance: -; j_gene: TRBJ1-2; v_gene: TRBV7-8; CDR3nt: TGTGCCAGCAGCCATGGGGCAGACAGAGGCTACACCTTC; CDR3aa: CASSHGADRGYTF
d_gene: TRBD1; abundance: -; j_gene: TRBJ2-7; v_gene: TRBV30; CDR3nt: TGTGCCTGGACCAGGACAGGGGGCTACGAGCAGTACTTC; CDR3aa: CAWTRTGGYEQYF
d_gene: -; abundance: -; j_gene: TRBJ1-2; v_gene: TRBV7-9; CDR3nt: TGTGCCAGCAGCTCAAACAGCAACTATGGCTACACCTTC; CDR3aa: CASSSNSNYGYTF
d_gene: TRBD1; abundance: -; j_gene: TRBJ2-1; v_gene: TRBV6-4; CDR3nt: TGTGCCAGCAGTGCCGTAGCCGGGACAGGGTATAGTGAGCAGTTCTTC; CDR3aa: CASSAVAGTGYSEQFF
d_gene: -; abundance: -; j_gene: TRBJ1-5; v_gene: TRBV3-1/TRBV3-2; CDR3nt: TGTGCCAGCAGCCAAGGACTGCGGGCACAGCCCCAGCATTTT; CDR3aa: CASSQGLRAQPQHF
d_gene: TRBD2; abundance: -; j_gene: TRBJ2-1; v_gene: TRBV5-1; CDR3nt: TGCGCCAGCAGCTCTCCGGGACTAGCGCTAAATGAGCAGTTCTTC; CDR3aa: CASSSPGLALNEQFF
d_gene: -; abundance: -; j_gene: TRBJ1-2; v_gene: TRBV12-3/TRBV12-4; CDR3nt: TGTGCCACACGGGCCTTACTACCCCCTGGATACACCTTC; CDR3aa: CATRALLPPGYTF
d_gene: -; abundance: -; j_gene: TRBJ1-5; v_gene: TRBV2; CDR3nt: TGTGCCAGCAGTGAAGCGCTAGGGCAGAGAGCAAATCAGCCCCAGCATTTT; CDR3aa: CASSEALGQRANQPQHF
d_gene: -; abundance: -; j_gene: TRBJ2-7; v_gene: TRBV7-2; CDR3nt: TGTGCCAGCAGCGCTCGACAGGAATCCTACGAGCAGTACTTC; CDR3aa: CASSARQESYEQYF
d_gene: -; abundance: -; j_gene: TRBJ2-6; v_gene: TRBV18; CDR3nt: TGTGCCAGCTCCTCGACAGATAGCTCTGGGGCCAACGTCCTGACTTTC; CDR3aa: CASSSTDSSGANVLTF
d_gene: -; abundance: -; j_gene: TRBJ1-2; v_gene: TRBV30; CDR3nt: TGTGCCTGGAGGAGTAGTGGGGTTTCCTATGGCTACACCTTC; CDR3aa: CAWRSSGVSYGYTF
d_gene: -; abundance: once; j_gene: TRBJ2-3; v_gene: TRBV14; CDR3nt: TGTGCCAGCAGCCCGACTCGCTGGGATACGCAGTATTTT; CDR3aa: CASSPTRWDTQYF
d_gene: -; abundance: -; j_gene: TRBJ2-7; v_gene: TRBV6-5; CDR3nt: TGTGCCAGCAGTTACCAGAGGCACTACGAGCAGTACTTC; CDR3aa: CASSYQRHYEQYF
d_gene: TRBD2; abundance: -; j_gene: TRBJ2-1; v_gene: TRBV5-1; CDR3nt: TGCGCCAGCAGCTTACCGTGGACTAGCTCCAATGAGCAGTTCTTC; CDR3aa: CASSLPWTSSNEQFF
d_gene: -; abundance: -; j_gene: TRBJ2-6; v_gene: TRBV12-3/TRBV12-4; CDR3nt: TGTGCCAGCCGAATCTCTGGGGCCAACGTCCTGACTTTC; CDR3aa: CASRISGANVLTF
d_gene: -; abundance: -; j_gene: TRBJ2-7; v_gene: TRBV12-3/TRBV12-4; CDR3nt: TGTGCCAGCAGTTCACTACCAGGGAGCGAGCAGTACTTC; CDR3aa: CASSSLPGSEQYF
d_gene: -; abundance: -; j_gene: TRBJ2-3; v_gene: TRBV6-5; CDR3nt: TGTGCCAGCAGTTACTTTTGGGGAGATACGCAGTATTTT; CDR3aa: CASSYFWGDTQYF
d_gene: -; abundance: -; j_gene: TRBJ1-3; v_gene: TRBV7-9; CDR3nt: TGTGCCAGCAACAGCGGAAACTCTGGAAACACCATATATTTT; CDR3aa: CASNSGNSGNTIYF
d_gene: -; abundance: -; j_gene: TRBJ2-6; v_gene: TRBV29-1; CDR3nt: TGCAGCGCTCCCTCGGCCTCTGGGGCCAACGTCCTGACTTTC; CDR3aa: CSAPSASGANVLTF
d_gene: -; abundance: -; j_gene: TRBJ2-1; v_gene: TRBV2; CDR3nt: TGTGCCAGCAGTGGACTGGGAGAAAATGAGCAGTTCTTC; CDR3aa: CASSGLGENEQFF
d_gene: -; abundance: once; j_gene: TRBJ2-1; v_gene: TRBV2; CDR3nt: TGTGCCAGCAGTGATATCACAAACTCCCGGGCCTACAATGAGCAGTTCTTC; CDR3aa: CASSDITNSRAYNEQFF
d_gene: -; abundance: -; j_gene: TRBJ2-5; v_gene: TRBV5-1; CDR3nt: TGCGCCAGCAGCTTTCGGCCTTGGGGGGAGACCCAGTACTTC; CDR3aa: CASSFRPWGETQYF
d_gene: -; abundance: -; j_gene: TRBJ2-4; v_gene: TRBV27; CDR3nt: TGTGCCAGCAGTTCGGGTCCCGCATCCCACATTCAGTACTTC; CDR3aa: CASSSGPASHIQYF
d_gene: -; abundance: -; j_gene: TRBJ1-6; v_gene: TRBV28; CDR3nt: TGTGCCAGCAATACGAGGGAATCACCCCTCCACTTT; CDR3aa: CASNTRESPLHF
d_gene: -; abundance: -; j_gene: TRBJ2-7; v_gene: TRBV3-1/TRBV3-2; CDR3nt: TGTGCCAGCAGCCTCGGGTGGGACGAGCAGTACTTC; CDR3aa: CASSLGWDEQYF
d_gene: TRBD2; abundance: -; j_gene: TRBJ2-3; v_gene: TRBV5-8; CDR3nt: TGTGCCAGCAGCTTGGCCTTTGGCAGCGGGGTAGGAGATACGCAGTATTTT; CDR3aa: CASSLAFGSGVGDTQYF
d_gene: TRBD2; abundance: -; j_gene: TRBJ2-1; v_gene: TRBV5-1; CDR3nt: TGCGCCAGCAGCTTCAATGCGGGGGGGCTTAATTACAATGAGCAGTTCTTC; CDR3aa: CASSFNAGGLNYNEQFF
d_gene: -; abundance: -; j_gene: TRBJ2-1; v_gene: TRBV5-5; CDR3nt: TGTGCCAGCAGCTTGTGGCAGGGACCCTACAATGAGCAGTTCTTC; CDR3aa: CASSLWQGPYNEQFF
d_gene: -; abundance: -; j_gene: TRBJ1-1; v_gene: TRBV21-1; CDR3nt: TGTGCCAGCAGCTCCAGGGTCGAAGCTTTCTTT; CDR3aa: CASSSRVEAFF
d_gene: -; abundance: -; j_gene: TRBJ1-6; v_gene: TRBV7-8; CDR3nt: TGTGCCAGCAGCTTAGAGACGGGGAGCTCCTATAATTCACCCCTCCACTTT; CDR3aa: CASSLETGSSYNSPLHF
d_gene: TRBD2; abundance: -; j_gene: TRBJ2-7; v_gene: TRBV2; CDR3nt: TGTGCCAGCACCATAATCCTACTAGCGATGGACGAGCAGTACTTC; CDR3aa: CASTIILLAMDEQYF
d_gene: -; abundance: -; j_gene: TRBJ2-1; v_gene: TRBV20-1; CDR3nt: TGCAGTGCTGGTGGGGAGGAGCAGTTCTTC; CDR3aa: CSAGGEEQFF
d_gene: TRBD1; abundance: -; j_gene: TRBJ2-7; v_gene: TRBV5-6; CDR3nt: TGTGCCAGCAGCTTTGGGACAGGGCCGGAAGAGCAGTACTTC; CDR3aa: CASSFGTGPEEQYF
d_gene: TRBD1; abundance: -; j_gene: TRBJ2-5; v_gene: TRBV27; CDR3nt: TGTGCCAGCAGTTTTGACAGGGGTCAAGAGACCCAGTACTTC; CDR3aa: CASSFDRGQETQYF
d_gene: -; abundance: -; j_gene: TRBJ1-2; v_gene: TRBV5-4; CDR3nt: TGTGCCAGCAGCTTGAGGGGGAGGGAACTAGGCAAGGATGGCTACACCTTC; CDR3aa: CASSLRGRELGKDGYTF
d_gene: -; abundance: -; j_gene: TRBJ2-7; v_gene: TRBV2; CDR3nt: TGTGCCAGCAGGGGGGGGACAGCCTACGAGCAGTACTTC; CDR3aa: CASRGGTAYEQYF
d_gene: TRBD1; abundance: -; j_gene: TRBJ1-2; v_gene: TRBV28; CDR3nt: TGTGCCAGCAGTGGACAGGGGCGGGGCTACACCTTC; CDR3aa: CASSGQGRGYTF
d_gene: -; abundance: once; j_gene: TRBJ2-2; v_gene: TRBV30; CDR3nt: TGTGCCTGGAGTGTACATGGTAGCACCGGGGAGCTGTTTTTT; CDR3aa: CAWSVHGSTGELFF
d_gene: -; abundance: -; j_gene: TRBJ2-2; v_gene: TRBV20-1; CDR3nt: TGCAGTGCTAGTCAGGGACCGAACACCGGGGAGCTGTTTTTT; CDR3aa: CSASQGPNTGELFF